These T cell receptor beta chains were read from a single sample in a study of T cell responses to AZD1222 COVID-19 vaccine. Sequencing was performed with immunoSEQ multiplex PCR; in TCRdb, only in-frame clones are kept and a portion is missing. Seen here are more than 150,000 clones, approximately 92% observed once, and the top ten hold more than 9%. Here the sequenced sample was peripheral blood, taken on day 0 of AZD1222 vaccination. These receptors were collected from an adult in good health. The CDR3 runs from the conserved cysteine through the conserved F or W. The order of the fields is V gene, J gene, CDR3 protein.

>TRBV11-2|TRBJ2-1
CASSFRTGEQFF
>TRBV5-4|TRBJ2-3
CASSLGRRLAQSTDTQYF
>TRBV18|TRBJ2-7
CASSLSTSGSSYEQYF
>TRBV7-6|TRBJ1-5
CASWAGGGAQHF
>TRBV5-5|TRBJ1-2
CASSYELAYGYTF
>TRBV5-1|TRBJ2-3
CASSPGPSGGIDTQYF
>TRBV5-4|TRBJ1-5
CASSLWGYNQPQHF
>TRBV7-8|TRBJ2-1
CASSHGGSSYNEQFF
>TRBV5-6|TRBJ1-1
CASSSLDTEAFF
>TRBV12-3/TRBV12-4|TRBJ1-1
CASSLGGVAFF
>TRBV5-1|TRBJ2-1
CASSWEGRSEQFF
>TRBV5-6|TRBJ1-1
CASSLTTGVNTEAFF
>TRBV25-1|TRBJ2-1
CASSEAGGGSYNEQFF
>TRBV29-1|TRBJ1-1
CSVVGVTEAFF
>TRBV7-6|TRBJ1-2
CASSLAGRDNYGYTF
>TRBV7-9|TRBJ1-2
CASSVQGARGYTF
>TRBV19|TRBJ1-4
CASSSPGTSKDEKLFF
>TRBV6-6|TRBJ1-6
CASSYSKDSPLHF
>TRBV5-8|TRBJ1-4
CASSADRVTEKLFF
>TRBV27|TRBJ1-5
CASSPTGGGQPQHF
>TRBV19|TRBJ1-1
CASTIGQAGYWEAFF
>TRBV6-5|TRBJ1-2
CASSYSNPTRGGYTF
>TRBV3-1/TRBV3-2|TRBJ1-1
CASSPGGTSAFF
>TRBV15|TRBJ2-1
CATSRDLGLRNEQFF
>TRBV9|TRBJ2-3
CASSVDWTSGATDTQYF
>TRBV5-4|TRBJ1-4
CASSSATGAKEKLFF
>TRBV5-1|TRBJ1-3
CASSVGTGSFSGNTIYF
>TRBV7-3|TRBJ1-1
CASSPDRGYGAFF